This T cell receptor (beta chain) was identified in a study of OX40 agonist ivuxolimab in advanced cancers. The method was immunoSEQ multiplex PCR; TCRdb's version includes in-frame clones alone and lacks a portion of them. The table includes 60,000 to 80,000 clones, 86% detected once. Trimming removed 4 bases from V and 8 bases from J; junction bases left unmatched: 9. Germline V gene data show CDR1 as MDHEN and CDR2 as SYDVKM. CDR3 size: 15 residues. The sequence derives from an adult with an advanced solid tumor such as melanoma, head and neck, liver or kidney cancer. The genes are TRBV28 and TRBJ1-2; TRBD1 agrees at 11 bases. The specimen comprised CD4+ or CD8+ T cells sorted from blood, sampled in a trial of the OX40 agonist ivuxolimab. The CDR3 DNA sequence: TGTGCCAGCAGTTCATCCGGGACAGGGGGTTGGGGCTACACCTTC. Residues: CASSSSGTGGWGYTF.